There are many counts of the clone carrying this T cell receptor (beta chain). Amplification yielded TCR beta CDR3 regions, with RNA transcripts as the source. With the HTBI primer set, the TCR CDR3 went through a first round of RT-PCR. Each CDR3 protein gets one entry after TCRdb re-called the multiplex PCR reads with MiXCR. This table has roughly 550,000 distinct CDR3 sequences, about 15% appearing once. V lost 7 bases, J lost 1 base, and 6 bases lay in between. Germline V gene data show CDR1 as SGHTA and CDR2 as FQGNSA. The CDR3 consists of 12 residues. These data come from a study of T cells in Graves' hyperthyroidism and ophthalmopathy.

Sequenced sample: blood. This sequence originates from a young woman with Graves' ophthalmopathy. The chain has TRBV7-2 and TRBJ2-3; unclear D gene. CDR3 in amino acids: CASNLGTDTQYF. In DNA form, the CDR3 reads TGTGCCAGCAACCTGGGCACAGATACGCAGTATTTT.